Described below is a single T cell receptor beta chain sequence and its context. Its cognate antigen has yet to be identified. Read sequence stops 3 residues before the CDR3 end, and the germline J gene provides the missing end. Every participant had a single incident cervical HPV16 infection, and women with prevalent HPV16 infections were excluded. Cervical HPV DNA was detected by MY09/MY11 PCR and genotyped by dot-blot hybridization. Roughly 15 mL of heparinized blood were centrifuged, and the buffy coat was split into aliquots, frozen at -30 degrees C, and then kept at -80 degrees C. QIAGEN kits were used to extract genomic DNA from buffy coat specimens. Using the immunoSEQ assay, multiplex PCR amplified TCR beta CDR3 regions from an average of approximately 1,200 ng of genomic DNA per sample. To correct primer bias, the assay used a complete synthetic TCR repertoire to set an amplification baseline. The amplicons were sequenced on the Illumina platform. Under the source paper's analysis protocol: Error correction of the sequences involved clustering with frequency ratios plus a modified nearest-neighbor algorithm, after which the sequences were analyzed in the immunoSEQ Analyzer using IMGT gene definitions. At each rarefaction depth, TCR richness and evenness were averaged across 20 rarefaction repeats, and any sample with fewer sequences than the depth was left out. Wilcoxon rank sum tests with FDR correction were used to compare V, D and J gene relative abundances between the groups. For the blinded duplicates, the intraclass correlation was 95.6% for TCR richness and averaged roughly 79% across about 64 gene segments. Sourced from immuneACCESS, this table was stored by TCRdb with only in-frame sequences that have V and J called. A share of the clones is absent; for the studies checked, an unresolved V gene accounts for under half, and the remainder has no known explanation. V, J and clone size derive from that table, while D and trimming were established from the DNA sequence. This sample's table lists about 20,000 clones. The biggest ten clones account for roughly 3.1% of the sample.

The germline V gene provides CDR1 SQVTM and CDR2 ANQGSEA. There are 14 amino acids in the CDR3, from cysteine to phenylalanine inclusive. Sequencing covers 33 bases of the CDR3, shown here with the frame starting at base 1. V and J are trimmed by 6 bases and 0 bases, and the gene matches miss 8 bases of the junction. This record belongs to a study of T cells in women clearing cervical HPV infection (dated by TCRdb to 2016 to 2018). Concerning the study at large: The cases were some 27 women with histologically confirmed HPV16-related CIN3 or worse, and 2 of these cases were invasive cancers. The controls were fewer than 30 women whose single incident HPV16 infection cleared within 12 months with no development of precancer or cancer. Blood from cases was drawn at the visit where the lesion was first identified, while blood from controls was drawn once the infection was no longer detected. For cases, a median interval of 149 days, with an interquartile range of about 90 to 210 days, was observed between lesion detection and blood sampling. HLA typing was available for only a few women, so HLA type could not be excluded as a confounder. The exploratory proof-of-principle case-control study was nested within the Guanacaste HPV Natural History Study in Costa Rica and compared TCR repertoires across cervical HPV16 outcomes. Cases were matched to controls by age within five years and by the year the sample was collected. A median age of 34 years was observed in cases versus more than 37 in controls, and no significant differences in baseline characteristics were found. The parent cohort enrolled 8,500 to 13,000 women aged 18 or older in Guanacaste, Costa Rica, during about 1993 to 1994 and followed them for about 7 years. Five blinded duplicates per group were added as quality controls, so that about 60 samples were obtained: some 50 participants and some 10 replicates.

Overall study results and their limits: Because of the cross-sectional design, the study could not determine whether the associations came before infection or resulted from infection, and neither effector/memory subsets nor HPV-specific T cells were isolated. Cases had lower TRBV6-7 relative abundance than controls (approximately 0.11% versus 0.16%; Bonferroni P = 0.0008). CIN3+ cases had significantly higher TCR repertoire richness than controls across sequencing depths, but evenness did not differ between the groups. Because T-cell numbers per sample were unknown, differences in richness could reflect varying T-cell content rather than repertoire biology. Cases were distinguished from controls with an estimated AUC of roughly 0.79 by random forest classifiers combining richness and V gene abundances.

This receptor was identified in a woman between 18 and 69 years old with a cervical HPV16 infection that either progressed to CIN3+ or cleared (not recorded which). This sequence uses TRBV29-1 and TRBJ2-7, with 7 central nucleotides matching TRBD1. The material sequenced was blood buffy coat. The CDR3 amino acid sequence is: CSVYGTASSYEQYF. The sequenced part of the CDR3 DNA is TGCAGCGTCTACGGGACAGCCAGCTCCTACGAG.